This is a list of T cell receptor beta chains from one sample in a study of blood T cells in healthy people across ages. TCRdb analysed the 5' RACE reads with MiXCR anew, one entry per CDR3 protein. The table records 750,000 to 950,000 distinct CDR3 sequences, less than 70% of them present only once. Sequencing was performed on blood. The receptors come from a man older than 75 in good health. Both conserved end residues are part of each CDR3. A D gene is named only where the DNA matches it firmly. Clone size, where shown, is once, few, many, or a class for clones that have expanded.

v_call	d_call	clone_size	j_call	cdr3_nt	cdr3_aa
TRBV29-1	.	once	TRBJ2-1	TGCAGCGTTCGGGTCAGTAGCCCCGTCGATGAGCAGTTCTTC	CSVRVSSPVDEQFF
TRBV5-5	.	.	TRBJ2-7	TGTGCCAGCACCCTTGGGGGACCTTCGGGGTACGAGCAGTACTTC	CASTLGGPSGYEQYF
TRBV27	TRBD2	.	TRBJ2-7	TGTGCCAGCAGTCCTTCCGCGGGAGGCCACTCCTACGAGCAGTACTTC	CASSPSAGGHSYEQYF
TRBV5-6	.	once	TRBJ2-5	TGTGCCAACAGCTTGCGGACAGGGACTATGAGGGCCCAGTACTTC	CANSLRTGTMRAQYF
TRBV7-2	.	few	TRBJ1-2	TGTGCCAGCAGCCTGGGGGGGGGCTCTGGCTACACCTTC	CASSLGGGSGYTF
TRBV5-1	TRBD2	few	TRBJ2-1	TGCGCCAGCAGCCCCGGGGGGGCTAGCGGGAGCAATGAGCAGTTCTTC	CASSPGGASGSNEQFF
TRBV5-1	.	.	TRBJ1-5	TGCGCCAGCAGCTTGGCAGGGATCGGACAGCCCCAGCATTTT	CASSLAGIGQPQHF
TRBV24-1	TRBD2	.	TRBJ2-3	TGTGCCACCAGTGATTTTAGCGGGAAGGGTACAGATACGCAGTATTTT	CATSDFSGKGTDTQYF
TRBV20-1	.	.	TRBJ2-7	TGCAGTGCACAGGCCCACAATGAGCAGTACTTC	CSAQAHNEQYF
TRBV2	TRBD1	.	TRBJ2-1	TGTGCCAGATCTCGGGACAGGGGGTTCAATGAGCAGTTCTTC	CARSRDRGFNEQFF
TRBV5-1	TRBD1	few	TRBJ2-1	TGCGCCAGCAGCACGGACAGGGGGCCTAACAATGAGCAGTTCTTC	CASSTDRGPNNEQFF
TRBV6-1	TRBD1	.	TRBJ2-6	TGTGCCAGCAGGATGATACCCACAGGGGACTCTGGGGCCAACGTCCTGACTTTC	CASRMIPTGDSGANVLTF
TRBV2	TRBD1	.	TRBJ2-1	TGTGCCAGCAGGGGACAGGCGAGGGAGACCCAGTTCTTC	CASRGQARETQFF
TRBV29-1	.	.	TRBJ2-3	TGCAGCGTTGTGGGACTGTGGGACAGATACGCGTATTTT	CSVVGLWDRYAYF
TRBV29-1	.	.	TRBJ2-1	TGCAGCCCTAAGGGGGGGTACAATGAGCAGTTCTTC	CSPKGGYNEQFF
TRBV18	.	once	TRBJ2-3	TGTGCCAGCTCACGGTTCCGGGACGCGGAGACAGATACGCAGTATTTT	CASSRFRDAETDTQYF
TRBV6-6	TRBD1	.	TRBJ2-1	TGTGCCAGCAGACAGCGCGGGGGACAGGGACTTACTGAGCAGTTCTTC	CASRQRGGQGLTEQFF